These T cell receptor beta chains were read from a single sample in a study of T cells after yellow fever vaccination. MiXCR was run by TCRdb on the 5' RACE reads, yielding one entry per CDR3 protein. The sample records around 590,000 distinct CDR3 sequences, 10% to 15% being singletons. Source: PBMCs, taken on the day of the yellow fever booster vaccination. The source is a man aged 25 to 40 who received the YFV17D yellow fever vaccine. Each CDR3 is given with its conserved first and last residue. A D gene is named only where the DNA matches it firmly. The size field is filled for only some rows; it gives once, few, many or a size class.

d_gene,abundance,v_gene,j_gene,CDR3aa,CDR3nt
-,-,TRBV20-1,TRBJ1-1,CSAWENRENTEAFF,TGCAGTGCTTGGGAGAACAGGGAGAACACTGAAGCTTTCTTT
-,few,TRBV2,TRBJ2-7,CASRKAVTYEQYF,TGTGCCAGCAGAAAAGCCGTAACCTACGAGCAGTACTTC
-,-,TRBV24-1,TRBJ1-2,CATSDADRSYGYTF,TGTGCCACCAGTGATGCCGACAGAAGCTATGGCTACACCTTC
-,once,TRBV9,TRBJ1-1,CASSAQGETEAFF,TGTGCCAGCAGCGCCCAAGGGGAAACTGAAGCTTTCTTT
-,-,TRBV5-1,TRBJ1-1,CASSQGGGNTEAFF,TGCGCCAGCAGCCAGGGTGGGGGAAACACTGAAGCTTTCTTT
TRBD2,-,TRBV5-4,TRBJ2-7,CASSPKGLADYEQYF,TGTGCCAGCAGCCCCAAGGGACTAGCGGACTACGAGCAGTACTTC
-,few,TRBV9,TRBJ2-1,CASSVGASAYNEQFF,TGTGCCAGCAGCGTAGGGGCTAGCGCTTACAATGAGCAGTTCTTC
-,many,TRBV7-2,TRBJ2-7,CASSLLGPTYEQYF,TGTGCCAGCAGCCTCCTCGGACCCACCTACGAGCAGTACTTC
TRBD2,-,TRBV20-1,TRBJ2-3,CSARLSTSGSTDTQYF,TGCAGTGCTAGACTATCCACTAGCGGGAGCACAGATACGCAGTATTTT
TRBD2,-,TRBV18,TRBJ2-4,CASSPVAGEAKNIQYF,TGTGCCAGCTCACCCGTAGCGGGAGAGGCCAAAAACATTCAGTACTTC
-,-,TRBV5-5,TRBJ1-6,CASSLGTINSPLHF,TGTGCCAGCAGCTTGGGGACAATTAATTCACCCCTCCACTTT
-,few,TRBV7-6,TRBJ2-5,CASSSPGTSWETQYF,TGTGCCAGCAGCTCTCCGGGCACCTCCTGGGAGACCCAGTACTTC
-,few,TRBV4-3,TRBJ2-5,CASSQVGWDQETQYF,TGCGCCAGCAGCCAAGTGGGCTGGGACCAAGAGACCCAGTACTTC
-,few,TRBV5-1,TRBJ2-7,CASSLGGTDSYEQYF,TGCGCCAGCAGCTTGGGTGGGACGGATTCCTACGAGCAGTACTTC
TRBD1,-,TRBV20-1,TRBJ2-7,CSASPSYRGTGSYEQYF,TGCAGTGCTAGCCCGTCCTACAGGGGGACCGGGAGTTACGAGCAGTACTTC
TRBD2,many,TRBV5-6,TRBJ2-7,CASSGLAGTYEQYF,TGTGCCAGCAGCGGACTAGCGGGAACCTACGAGCAGTACTTC
TRBD1,few,TRBV5-1,TRBJ2-7,CASRGYTGAYEQYF,TGCGCCAGCAGAGGATACACAGGGGCCTACGAGCAGTACTTC
-,many,TRBV5-1,TRBJ2-2,CASSSTNTGELFF,TGTGCCAGCAGTTCTACAAACACCGGGGAGCTGTTTTTT
-,-,TRBV6-5,TRBJ1-1,CASSSSGGGDTEAFF,TGTGCCAGCAGCTCTTCGGGGGGGGGAGACACTGAAGCTTTCTTT
TRBD1,-,TRBV20-1,TRBJ1-1,CSALRTGNTEAFF,TGCAGTGCTCTACGGACAGGCAACACTGAAGCTTTCTTT
-,few,TRBV28,TRBJ2-5,CASKQGWETQYF,TGTGCCAGCAAGCAGGGATGGGAGACCCAGTACTTC
-,few,TRBV6-2/TRBV6-3,TRBJ2-3,CASSYVLLWEDTQYF,TGTGCCAGCAGTTACGTGCTACTTTGGGAGGATACGCAGTATTTT
TRBD1,-,TRBV7-6,TRBJ2-5,CASSLQGVRETQYF,TGTGCCAGCAGCCTACAGGGGGTTAGAGAGACCCAGTACTTC
-,-,TRBV7-3,TRBJ2-1,CASSLTAPGSTRDEQFF,TGTGCCAGCAGCTTAACCGCGCCGGGTTCTACGCGCGATGAGCAGTTCTTC
-,few,TRBV10-3,TRBJ2-1,CAISGGGTSRVFEQFF,TGTGCCATCAGTGGGGGGGGCACCTCAAGGGTCTTCGAGCAGTTCTTC
-,few,TRBV20-1,TRBJ2-1,CSARDQEGFHNEQFF,TGCAGTGCTAGAGATCAGGAGGGATTCCACAATGAGCAGTTCTTC
-,-,TRBV10-3,TRBJ1-2,CAISESGDPSNYGYTF,TGTGCCATCAGTGAGTCGGGAGACCCGTCTAACTATGGCTACACCTTC
TRBD2,-,TRBV20-1,TRBJ2-5,CSARPTKRETVETQYF,TGCAGTGCTAGGCCAACTAAGCGGGAGACGGTGGAGACCCAGTACTTC
TRBD2,few,TRBV11-2,TRBJ2-3,CASSLVPTSGAAPSTDTQYF,TGTGCCAGCAGCTTAGTCCCCACTAGCGGGGCCGCACCTAGCACAGATACGCAGTATTTT
TRBD2,-,TRBV12-3/TRBV12-4,TRBJ2-5,CASSPAGAPQETQYF,TGTGCCAGCAGCCCCGCGGGAGCCCCGCAAGAGACCCAGTACTTC
-,-,TRBV20-1,TRBJ1-6,CSARGESYNSPLHF,TGCAGTGCTAGAGGGGAATCCTATAATTCACCCCTCCACTTT
-,few,TRBV5-1,TRBJ2-1,CASSRQRDNEQFF,TGCGCCAGCAGCCGCCAGAGGGACAATGAGCAGTTCTTC
TRBD2,few,TRBV18,TRBJ2-1,CASSVSSGSSYNEQFF,TGTGCCAGCTCAGTGTCTAGCGGGTCCTCCTACAATGAGCAGTTCTTC
-,-,TRBV7-3,TRBJ2-5,CASSPGPGRLETQYF,TGTGCCAGCAGCCCCGGCCCTGGGAGGTTAGAGACCCAGTACTTC
TRBD2,-,TRBV9,TRBJ2-7,CASSVTGLAGSYEQYF,TGTGCCAGCAGCGTAACGGGACTAGCGGGAAGCTACGAGCAGTACTTC
TRBD2,few,TRBV5-6,TRBJ2-3,CASSSQWEGRSDTQYF,TGTGCCAGCAGCTCTCAGTGGGAGGGAAGGTCAGATACGCAGTATTTT
TRBD2,many,TRBV7-9,TRBJ2-3,CASSSPRTSGRTDTQYF,TGTGCCAGCAGCTCCCCTCGGACTAGCGGACGCACAGATACGCAGTATTTT
-,few,TRBV7-9,TRBJ2-3,CASSKQYF,TGTGCCAGCAGCAAGCAGTATTTT
-,few,TRBV28,TRBJ2-7,CASSSLGGTSPTVYEQYF,TGTGCCAGCAGTTCCCTTGGCGGTACTTCCCCGACCGTCTACGAGCAGTACTTC
TRBD2,-,TRBV5-1,TRBJ2-5,CASSSRLARETQYF,TGCGCCAGCAGCTCCCGACTAGCGCGAGAGACCCAGTACTTC
-,few,TRBV10-3,TRBJ2-1,CAISERIDNEQFF,TGTGCCATCAGTGAGCGAATCGATAATGAGCAGTTCTTC
TRBD2,few,TRBV11-2,TRBJ2-1,CASSFSLAGGYEQFF,TGTGCCAGCAGCTTTTCACTAGCGGGAGGGTATGAGCAGTTCTTC
TRBD2,-,TRBV27,TRBJ2-7,CASRPSGRGHEQYF,TGTGCCAGCAGACCTAGCGGGAGGGGCCACGAGCAGTACTTC
-,-,TRBV12-3/TRBV12-4,TRBJ2-1,CASTSLARGVNEQFF,TGTGCCAGCACCTCTCTAGCACGAGGGGTAAATGAGCAGTTCTTC
-,-,TRBV7-2,TRBJ2-7,CASSEWAAQREQYF,TGTGCCAGCAGCGAATGGGCCGCTCAGAGGGAGCAGTACTTC